This T cell receptor (beta chain) is drawn from a study of cytomegalovirus exposure and HLA in healthy donors. Study findings and constraints: Cytomegalovirus association was assigned to under 200 TCR beta chains.

Primers: 60 Vbeta forward and 13 Jbeta reverse. Here immunoSEQ multiplex PCR was the method, and the copy in TCRdb shows in-frame clones only, minus some. The sample yields around 300,000 clones, 70% to 90% seen once. Comments on this clone: The antigen remains undetermined.

This sequence was found in a woman aged 18-30 years in good health and CMV-seronegative. Sequencing was done on a sample of PBMCs.

The CDR3, as DNA: TGCGCCAGCAGCTCGGGAGACTACAATGAGCAGTTCTTC. Translated, it gives CASSSGDYNEQFF. The chain uses TRBV5-1 and TRBJ2-1; tentatively, D is TRBD2 (6 bases). The CDR3 has 13 residues. Germline CDR1 reads SGHRS; CDR2 reads YFSETQ. Trimming pared 3 bases from V and 3 bases from J, leaving 7 bases between.